This T cell receptor beta chain was found in a study of control samples from healthy donors and cancer patients. Sequencing was performed with immunoSEQ multiplex PCR; in TCRdb, only in-frame clones are kept and a portion is missing. Of 140,000 or so clones in the sample, about 89% were seen once. Germline loops: CDR1 SGHTA, CDR2 FQGTGA. Between the trimmed V and J ends, which lost 4 bases and 3 bases, there was a span of 6 bases. The CDR3 is made up of 13 amino acids. The rearrangement joins TRBV7-3 to TRBJ1-4, with D hard to call. The sequenced sample consisted of blood. The source is a young man in good health. The CDR3 nucleotides are TGTGCCAGCAGCTCGCGGCCTAATGAAAAACTGTTTTTT. This translates into CASSSRPNEKLFF.